The 9 T cell receptor beta chains given below trace back to one sample, sequenced in a study of T cell responses to AZD1222 COVID-19 vaccine. Sequenced by immunoSEQ multiplex PCR; TCRdb stores in-frame clones only, minus some. The sample comprises under 150,000 clones, about nine tenths of which are singletons, and approximately 2.7% rests with the top ten. This specimen was peripheral blood, taken on day 0 of MenACWY control vaccination. All receptors derive from an adult in good health.

This rearrangement joins TRBV7-7 to TRBJ2-7; a possible D gene is TRBD1 (6 bases). The V end lost 1 base, the J end lost 9 bases, and 13 bases lay between the germline ends. Germline CDR1 and CDR2: SSHAT and FNYEAQ (reference sequence). The CDR3 totals 13 residues. CDR3 amino acids: CASSLGAGVRQYF. The CDR3 nucleotides are TGTGCCAGCAGCTTAGGGGCAGGGGTGAGGCAGTACTTC.

The chain is built from TRBV9 and TRBJ2-7; 9 bases align to TRBD2. V was pared by 2 bases and J by 3 bases, with 6 bases of the junction left unmatched. The CDR3 consists of 15 residues. Germline V CDR1 and CDR2: SGDLS, YYNGEE. This chain's CDR3 is CASSVQGTSNYEQYF. The CDR3 DNA is TGTGCCAGCAGCGTCCAAGGGACTAGCAACTACGAGCAGTACTTC.

The chain links TRBV28 to TRBJ2-7; D might be TRBD2 (5 bases). Germline CDR1 and CDR2: MDHEN and SYDVKM. The germline V and J ends were trimmed by 6 bases and 3 bases, with 15 bases remaining between them. The CDR3 runs to 14 residues. CDR3 coding DNA: TGTGCCAGCAGGCCGCCCGGACTGGTCTACGAGCAGTACTTC. This gives the protein CASRPPGLVYEQYF.

This rearrangement joins TRBV25-1 to TRBJ1-2, with TRBD1 identical over 7 bases. The germline CDR1 and CDR2 sequences are MGHDK and SYGVNS. V lost 2 bases to trimming and J lost 7 bases; unmatched junction nucleotides: 13. This CDR3 spans 16 amino acids. The CDR3 DNA follows: TGTGCCAGCAGTGAAGTGGGGGAGGGGGCTAGAGGTGGCTACACCTTC. Encoded protein: CASSEVGEGARGGYTF.

This sequence joins TRBV28 and TRBJ2-1; weak D call: TRBD1 (6 bases). Germline V gene sequence: CDR1 MDHEN, CDR2 SYDVKM. There are 13 residues in the CDR3. Trimming cost V 5 bases and J 10 bases, with 15 bases left between them. The CDR3 sequence is CASSVIRGAEQFF. The CDR3 region has the DNA TGTGCCAGCAGTGTGATCAGGGGAGCCGAGCAGTTCTTC.

CDR3 DNA sequence: TGTGCCATCAGTGACTTGACAGGGGGGGATGAAAAACTGTTTTTT. This sequence encodes CAISDLTGGDEKLFF. The V gene is TRBV10-3, the J gene TRBJ1-4; 9 nucleotides agree with TRBD1. This CDR3 is 15 amino acids long. J lost 6 bases, V lost 3 bases, and 5 bases had no gene match. Germline-derived CDR1 and CDR2 are ENHRY and SYGVKD.

This chain uses TRBV2 with TRBJ1-2, with D unresolved. V lost 6 bases, J lost 6 bases, and 8 bases lay in between. In germline, CDR1 is SNHLY, CDR2 FYNNEI. There are 11 residues in the CDR3. The CDR3 is CASSPANGYTF. In DNA, the CDR3 is TGTGCCAGCAGCCCAGCGAATGGCTACACCTTC. The full variable domain, its missing parts supplied by reference TRBV2 and TRBJ1-2, is EPEVTQTPSHQVTQMGQEVILRCVPISNHLYFYWYRQILGQKVEFLVSFYNNEISEKSEIFDDQFSVERPDGSNFTLKIRSTKLEDSAMYFCASSPANGYTFGSGTRLTVV.

This clone has a single count. This rearrangement joins TRBV7-6 to TRBJ1-1; D is unclear. This CDR3 has 16 amino acids. Germline-derived CDR1 and CDR2 are SGHVS and FNYEAQ. V lost 2 bases, J lost 1 base, and 14 bases lay in between. The CDR3 DNA reads TGTGCCAGCAGCTTAATGGCACAGAAAGCGAACACTGAAGCTTTCTTT. It codes for CASSLMAQKANTEAFF. Filled out from reference TRBV7-6 and TRBJ1-1, the complete variable domain reads GAGVSQSPRYKVTKRGQDVALRCDPISGHVSLYWYRQALGQGPEFLTYFNYEAQQDKSGLPNDRFSAERPEGSISTLTIQRTEQRDSAMYRCASSLMAQKANTEAFFGQGTRLTVV.

The rearrangement uses TRBV29-1 and TRBJ2-2; 7 positions match TRBD2. Per germline, CDR1 SQVTM and CDR2 ANQGSEA. This CDR3 is built from 13 residues. The V segment lost 5 bases and the J segment 7 bases; nucleotides outside the gene matches: 7. The CDR3, as DNA: TGCAGCGTTCTCTTTGCGGGAGTCGGGGAGCTGTTTTTT. Its protein product is CSVLFAGVGELFF.